These 23 T cell receptor beta chains originate from one sample sequenced in a study of T cell changes during pregnancy in multiple sclerosis. Profiling relied on immunoSEQ multiplex PCR, and the TCRdb table lists in-frame clones only, not all of them. The sample has about 23,000 clones, approximately 90% seen once. The sequences come from CD8+ T cells from peripheral blood mononuclear cells, collected in the first trimester of pregnancy. These receptors came from a female donor with multiple sclerosis, enrolled in a pregnancy study.

The gene calls are TRBV7-2 and TRBJ2-1; D is unresolved. The CDR3 is 12 amino acids. V was clipped by 4 bases and J by 4 bases, with 5 bases between them. Germline assignment: CDR1 SGHTA and CDR2 FQGNSA. Here the CDR3 DNA reads TGTGCCAGCAGCTCTAAGTACAATGAGCAGTTCTTC. As protein: CASSSKYNEQFF. Full variable domain (rest looked up from reference TRBV7-2 and TRBJ2-1): GAGVSQSPSNKVTEKGKDVELRCDPISGHTALYWYRQSLGQGLEFLIYFQGNSAPDKSGLPSDRFSAERTGGSVSTLTIQRTQQEDSAVYLCASSSKYNEQFFGPGTRLTVL.

The chain has TRBV7-2 and TRBJ2-7; perhaps TRBD2 as D (6 bases). V was trimmed by 5 bases and J by 6 bases, leaving 20 bases between them. Germline V gene data show CDR1 as SGHTA and CDR2 as FQGNSA. This CDR3 spans 15 amino acids. The CDR3 protein is CASSHRVSGAPEQYF. In nucleotides, the CDR3 is TGTGCCAGCAGCCATCGAGTTAGCGGCGCGCCCGAGCAGTACTTC.

This chain connects TRBV6-5 to TRBJ2-1, with D perhaps matching TRBD2 (6 bases). The CDR3 has 10 residues. Trimming shortened V by 8 bases and J by 7 bases, and 6 bases separated the two germline ends. Germline values: CDR1 MNHEY, CDR2 SVGAGI. The CDR3 is CASGGNEQFF. CDR3 nucleotides: TGTGCCAGCGGGGGGAATGAGCAGTTCTTC.

The chain's CDR3 is CASSPLAGATYNEQFF. In nucleotides, the CDR3 is TGTGCCAGCAGCCCCTTGGCAGGGGCTACCTACAATGAGCAGTTCTTC. This chain uses TRBV7-2 with TRBJ2-1; a weak D match, TRBD1 (6 bases). Trimming removed 5 bases at V and 2 bases at J, with 16 bases between. The CDR3 spans 16 residues. CDR1 SGHTA and CDR2 FQGNSA come from the germline V gene.

The J gene is TRBJ2-7, the V gene TRBV4-2; D not certain. The CDR3 has 15 residues. Trimming shortened V by 0 bases and J by 3 bases, and 12 bases separated the two germline ends. Germline CDR1 LGHNA, CDR2 YNFKEQ. CDR3 DNA: TGTGCCAGCAGCCAAGAGATTGGCGCGGTCTACGAGCAGTACTTC. Translated, it gives CASSQEIGAVYEQYF.

The V and J genes are TRBV7-9 and TRBJ2-3; 9 bases align to TRBD2. Germline V gene sequence: CDR1 SEHNR, CDR2 FQNEAQ (reference sequence). Trimming at V came to 3 bases and at J to 2 bases, leaving 6 bases not matched to a gene. This CDR3 contains 16 residues. DNA for the CDR3: TGTGCCAGCAGCTTTCTCGAGCGGGAGGACACAGATACGCAGTATTTT. This translates into CASSFLEREDTDTQYF.

The chain has TRBV5-1 and TRBJ2-5; D may be TRBD1 (6 bases). Trimming removed 4 bases from V and 5 bases from J, with 18 bases in between. The CDR3 is 15 residues long. Germline V gene sequence: CDR1 SGHRS, CDR2 YFSETQ. CDR3 in DNA: TGCGCCAGCAGCCCAAAACAGGGAGTCGTGGAGACCCAGTACTTC. Translating gives CASSPKQGVVETQYF.

The V call is TRBV6-1, the J call TRBJ2-7; the match to TRBD1 covers 7 bases. Germline CDR1 MNHNS, CDR2 SASEGT. J gave up 3 bases and V 4 bases, and 9 bases lay outside the gene matches. CDR3 length equals 15 residues. This CDR3 is CASSGRDSLYYEQYF. The CDR3 region has the DNA TGTGCCAGCAGTGGTCGGGACAGCCTGTACTACGAGCAGTACTTC.

Only a few counts were recorded for this clone. The chain recombines TRBV7-3 with TRBJ2-1; maybe TRBD1 (5 bases). This CDR3 is 14 amino acids long. Germline assignment: CDR1 SGHTA and CDR2 FQGTGA. V shed 2 bases and J shed 10 bases, with 15 bases lying between them. The CDR3 nucleotides read TGTGCCAGCAGCTTATCCGTAGGGGTCAGCGAGCAGTTCTTC. It is translated as CASSLSVGVSEQFF. The full variable domain, its missing parts supplied by reference TRBV7-3 and TRBJ2-1, is GAGVSQTPSNKVTEKGKYVELRCDPISGHTALYWYRQSLGQGPEFLIYFQGTGAADDSGLPNDRFFAVRPEGSVSTLKIQRTERGDSAVYLCASSLSVGVSEQFFGPGTRLTVL.

The V and J genes are TRBV28 and TRBJ2-7, with D possibly matching TRBD2 (6 bases). The V and J ends lost 2 bases and 3 bases respectively, with 17 bases between them. Germline-derived CDR1 and CDR2 are MDHEN and SYDVKM. The CDR3 consists of 16 residues. For the CDR3, the DNA is TGTGCCAGCAGTTTAGGGGCGGCTGGGACTGACTACGAGCAGTACTTC. Translation gives CASSLGAAGTDYEQYF.

The gene calls are TRBV6-6 and TRBJ1-1; 7 nucleotides line up with TRBD1. The CDR3 is made up of 14 amino acids. Looked up from germline, CDR1 is MNHNY and CDR2 is SVGAGI (reference sequence). V shed 6 bases and J 1 base; nucleotides not matched to a gene: 5. The CDR3 nucleotides read TGTGCCAGCAGCCCACAGGGGAAGAACACTGAAGCTTTCTTT. As protein: CASSPQGKNTEAFF.

CDR3 bases: TGCGCCAGCAGCATGGACAGGGAGTCTGTGGAGACCCAGTACTTC. Translation gives CASSMDRESVETQYF. The chain combines TRBV10-2 with TRBJ2-5; 8 positions match TRBD1. The CDR3 covers 15 residues. The V and J ends lost 6 bases and 5 bases, in that order; junction bases with no gene match: 11. The germline CDR1 and CDR2 sequences are WSHSY and SAAADI.

This chain uses TRBV5-4 with TRBJ2-7; 7 nucleotides match TRBD1. The CDR3 is 15 amino acids. Trimming took 3 bases from V and 2 from J; bases not matched to a gene: 8. Germline V lookup: CDR1 SGHNT, CDR2 YYREEE (reference sequence). In DNA, the CDR3 is TGTGCCAGCAGCTCGGGGACAGCCCTAACCTACGAGCAGTACTTC. Translated: CASSSGTALTYEQYF.

In this sample, this clone turned up a few times. CDR3 nucleotide sequence: TGTGCCAGCGTCCGAGGGCGCGAGCAGTACTTC. Its translation is CASVRGREQYF. This chain links TRBV13 with TRBJ2-7; perhaps TRBD2 as D (5 bases). The germline V gene encodes CDR1 PRHDT and CDR2 FYEKMQ (reference sequence). Trimming cost V 8 bases and J 6 bases, with 11 bases left between them. This CDR3 has 11 amino acids.

V and J are TRBV6-4 and TRBJ2-2; TRBD2 matches 10 bases. This CDR3 has 15 amino acids. Germline V lookup: CDR1 MRHNA, CDR2 SNTAGT. Losses at the gene ends were 3 bases for V and 4 bases for J; bases not matched to a gene: 2. DNA for the CDR3: TGTGCCAGCAGTGAGCTAGCGGGAGTCACCGGGGAGCTGTTTTTT. Translated: CASSELAGVTGELFF.

V usage is TRBV6-1 and J usage is TRBJ2-1; 9 bases line up with TRBD2. CDR3 length: 17 amino acids. With 2 bases clipped from V and 4 bases from J, the junction kept 9 bases outside the gene matches. Germline loops: CDR1 MNHNS, CDR2 SASEGT. The DNA of the CDR3 is TGTGCCAGCAGTGAAATGGGAGGGACTAGCACTTACAATGAGCAGTTCTTC. Amino acid sequence: CASSEMGGTSTYNEQFF.

This sequence joins TRBV28 and TRBJ2-5; 7 bases match TRBD1. The CDR3 length is 14 residues. With V trimmed by 6 bases and J by 4 bases, 8 bases remained unmatched. CDR1 and CDR2 from the germline V gene are MDHEN and SYDVKM. The CDR3 nucleotides read TGTGCCAGCAGAGCCACAGGGGAAGGAGAGACCCAGTACTTC. It codes for CASRATGEGETQYF.

This chain uses TRBV14 with TRBJ2-3, with 10 bases matching TRBD2. The junction had 4 bases not matched to a gene; V was cut back by 0 bases and J by 4 bases. CDR1 and CDR2 (germline): SGHDN, FVKESK. This CDR3 has 16 residues. The CDR3 bases are TGTGCCAGCAGCCAAGACCGGCTAGCGGGAGCAGATACGCAGTATTTT. Translating gives CASSQDRLAGADTQYF.

This chain joins TRBV7-9 and TRBJ2-1, with TRBD2 matching 14 bases. The CDR3 consists of 18 residues. V shed 4 bases, J shed 9 bases, and the junction held 14 bases outside the gene matches. CDR1 and CDR2 from the germline V gene are SEHNR and FQNEAQ (reference sequence). CDR3 in DNA: TGTGCCAGCAGCTCGACAGATACGGGACTAGCGGGAGTCGGTGAGCAGTTCTTC. This sequence encodes CASSSTDTGLAGVGEQFF.

This clone is deemed medium-sized. V and J are TRBV6-1 and TRBJ2-7, with TRBD1 matching 9 bases. Germline assignment: CDR1 MNHNS and CDR2 SASEGT. V lost 2 bases and J lost 5; bases outside the gene matches: 4. This CDR3 region has 14 residues. CDR3 loop: CASSENRGPDEQYF. Here the CDR3 DNA reads TGTGCCAGCAGTGAAAACAGGGGGCCAGACGAGCAGTACTTC.

The J gene is TRBJ2-7, the V gene TRBV28; D is possibly TRBD2 (6 bases). In germline, CDR1 is MDHEN, CDR2 SYDVKM. This CDR3 spans 17 amino acids. Trimming removed 3 bases from V and 3 bases from J, with 21 bases in between. The CDR3 DNA follows: TGTGCCAGCAGTTTTTGGGGCATCGGGGGATCACACTACGAGCAGTACTTC. Translated: CASSFWGIGGSHYEQYF.

This sequence joins TRBV9 and TRBJ1-5; D not certain. Per germline, CDR1 SGDLS and CDR2 YYNGEE. V was pared by 0 bases and J by 9 bases, with 13 bases between. This CDR3 region has 14 residues. The CDR3 DNA reads TGTGCCAGCAGCGTAGCTGACCTCGAGGCGCCCCAGCATTTT. Protein: CASSVADLEAPQHF. Full variable domain (outside the CDR3, taken from reference TRBV9 and TRBJ1-5): DSGVTQTPKHLITATGQRVTLRCSPRSGDLSVYWYQQSLDQGLQFLIQYYNGEERAKGNILERFSAQQFPDLHSELNLSSLELGDSALYFCASSVADLEAPQHFGDGTRLSIL.

The chain couples TRBV28 to TRBJ2-2, with 11 bases identical to TRBD1. This CDR3 is built from 15 residues. Trimming at V came to 4 bases and at J to 3 bases, leaving 1 base not matched to a gene. Germline assignment: CDR1 MDHEN and CDR2 SYDVKM. The CDR3 reads CASSSGQGDTGELFF. CDR3 coding DNA: TGTGCCAGCAGTTCGGGACAGGGGGACACCGGGGAGCTGTTTTTT.